These 16 T cell receptor beta chains were sequenced from one sample in a study of blood T cell repertoires in COVID-19. Data came from immunoSEQ multiplex PCR; TCRdb stores just in-frame clones and leaves some out. The table shows over 350,000 clones, with approximately 90% occurring only once. The sequenced sample consisted of peripheral blood. The receptors derive from a woman aged 25 to 39 with active or convalescent COVID-19.

The rearrangement joins TRBV7-2 to TRBJ2-3, with TRBD2 as a possible D gene (7 bases). V gave up 2 bases and J gave up 4 bases, with 16 bases separating them. CDR1 and CDR2 from the germline V gene are SGHTA and FQGNSA. CDR3 length equals 16 residues. The CDR3 loop reads CASSLHVGGAPDTQYF. Written as DNA, the CDR3 is TGTGCCAGCAGCTTACACGTGGGGGGGGCCCCAGATACGCAGTATTTT.

The chain recombines TRBV30 with TRBJ2-7, with a tentative D call TRBD2 (5 bases). This CDR3 is 15 amino acids long. The V and J ends lost 3 bases and 6 bases respectively, with 21 bases between them. The germline V gene encodes CDR1 GTSNPN and CDR2 SVGIG (reference sequence). CDR3 nucleotides: TGTGCCTGGAGGAATACTAGAGGTTATATGCGCGAGCAGTACTTC. Its protein is CAWRNTRGYMREQYF.

The chain couples TRBV4-1 to TRBJ1-5, with 9 bases fitting TRBD1. Trimming removed 2 bases from V and 0 bases from J; junction bases left unmatched: 2. Per the germline V gene, CDR1 is MGHRA and CDR2 is YSYEKL. The CDR3 consists of 16 residues. In DNA form, the CDR3 reads TGCGCCAGCAGCCAACCGGGACAGGGTAGCAATCAGCCCCAGCATTTT. Amino acid sequence: CASSQPGQGSNQPQHF.

This sequence joins TRBV6-1 and TRBJ2-7; TRBD1 aligns across 10 bases. Germline V gives CDR1 MNHNS, CDR2 SASEGT. The CDR3 spans 15 residues. Trimming at V came to 3 bases and at J to 5 bases, leaving 7 bases not matched to a gene. The CDR3 sequence is CASSDWTGGRNEQYF. CDR3 nucleotides: TGTGCCAGCAGTGATTGGACAGGGGGACGGAACGAGCAGTACTTC.

V is TRBV11-3 and J is TRBJ2-1; 13 bases line up with TRBD2. From germline, CDR1 is SGHNT and CDR2 YENEEA. The V and J ends lost 0 bases and 4 bases, in that order; junction bases with no gene match: 0. The CDR3 has 16 amino acids. The CDR3 sequence: CASSLEGLAGYNEQFF. Here the CDR3 DNA reads TGTGCCAGCAGCTTAGAGGGACTAGCGGGATACAATGAGCAGTTCTTC. The variable domain in full, with the rest retrieved from reference TRBV11-3 and TRBJ2-1, is EAGVVQSPRYKIIEKKQPVAFWCNPISGHNTLYWYLQNLGQGPELLIRYENEEAVDDSQLPKDRFSAERLKGVDSTLKIQPAELGDSAVYLCASSLEGLAGYNEQFFGPGTRLTVL.

The J gene is TRBJ2-2, the V gene TRBV3-1 (or the pseudogene TRBV3-2); 8 bases are shared with TRBD2. CDR3 length: 15 residues. V was pared by 1 base and J by 7 bases, with 5 bases of the junction left unmatched. Looked up from germline, CDR1 is LGHDT and CDR2 is YNNKEL (reference sequence). The CDR3 reads CASSQAGGPNGELFF. DNA for the CDR3: TGTGCCAGCAGCCAAGCGGGAGGGCCGAACGGGGAGCTGTTTTTT.

The chain employs TRBV5-1 and TRBJ2-5, with 10 nucleotides matching TRBD1. The CDR3 has 16 amino acids. Germline V lookup: CDR1 SGHRS, CDR2 YFSETQ. Germline trimming cut 4 bases from V and 1 base from J; bases unmatched to any gene: 7. CDR3 in DNA: TGCGCCAGCAGCGTAACCGGGACAGGGGTCCAAGAGACCCAGTACTTC. Protein: CASSVTGTGVQETQYF.

This rearrangement joins TRBV5-1 to TRBJ2-1, with a possible D match to TRBD1 (5 bases). The CDR3 consists of 15 residues. Trimming pared 2 bases from V and 0 bases from J, leaving 9 bases between. Germline lookup yields CDR1 SGHRS and CDR2 YFSETQ. This chain's CDR3 is CASSFRVTSYNEQFF. In nucleotides, the CDR3 is TGCGCCAGCAGCTTCAGGGTAACCTCCTACAATGAGCAGTTCTTC.

This chain joins TRBV18 and TRBJ2-7; 7 bases are a match to TRBD1. The ends lost 4 bases at V and 3 bases at J; junction bases unmatched: 6. This CDR3 has 14 residues. The V gene's germline CDR1 is KGHSH and CDR2 LQKENI. Here the CDR3 reads CASSLPGQYYEQYF. In DNA, the CDR3 is TGTGCCAGCTCACTCCCGGGACAGTACTACGAGCAGTACTTC.

V is TRBV5-6 and J is TRBJ1-3, with 7 nucleotides matching TRBD1. The CDR3 sequence is 15 residues long. J lost 4 bases, V lost 4 bases, and 8 bases had no gene match. Germline CDR1 is SGHDT and CDR2 is YYEEEE. The chain's CDR3 is CASSLQGFSGNTIYF. The DNA for the CDR3 is TGTGCCAGCAGCCTACAGGGGTTCTCCGGAAACACCATATATTTT.

CDR3 bases: TGTGCCAGCAGCGTTGGGACAGGGATAGGAGGCTACACCTTC. Protein product: CASSVGTGIGGYTF. The rearrangement links TRBV6-6 to TRBJ1-2; TRBD1 agrees at 9 bases. There are 14 residues in the CDR3. Trimming removed 6 bases from V and 8 bases from J; junction bases left unmatched: 10. Germline V gene sequence: CDR1 MNHNY, CDR2 SVGAGI (reference sequence).

The V gene is TRBV3-1 (or the pseudogene TRBV3-2), the J gene TRBJ1-3, with 10 positions matching TRBD1. Germline CDR1 and CDR2: LGHDT and YNNKEL (reference sequence). Trimming took 4 bases from V and 0 from J; bases not matched to a gene: 9. The CDR3 runs to 18 residues. This CDR3 reads CASSPSGTGVHSGNTIYF. The DNA for the CDR3 is TGTGCCAGCAGCCCCTCCGGGACAGGGGTCCACTCTGGAAACACCATATATTTT.

As DNA, the CDR3 is TGTGCCAGCAGCTCCGGACTAGTGGTCCCCGGTGAGCAGTTCTTC. Translating gives CASSSGLVVPGEQFF. V is TRBV7-6 and J is TRBJ2-1; 7 nucleotides agree with TRBD2. CDR1 is SGHVS and CDR2 is FNYEAQ in the germline V gene. The V gene end was trimmed by 4 bases and the J gene end by 9 bases; junction bases not matched to a gene: 12. This CDR3 has 15 residues.

The genes are TRBV27 and TRBJ2-6, with D perhaps matching TRBD1 (6 bases). The length of the CDR3 is 16 residues. V lost 4 bases and J lost 3, with 13 bases in between. Per germline, CDR1 MNHEY and CDR2 SMNVEV (reference sequence). CDR3 sequence reads: CASSYRVFDGANVLTF. The CDR3 nucleotides are TGTGCCAGCAGTTACAGGGTTTTTGATGGGGCCAACGTCCTGACTTTC.

This clone has just a few counts. The chain recombines TRBV14 with TRBJ1-2; no clear D gene. V lost 1 base and J lost 3, with 6 bases in between. Germline-derived CDR1 and CDR2 are SGHDN and FVKESK. This CDR3 spans 13 amino acids. The CDR3 sequence is CASSQAVDYGYTF. CDR3 nucleotide sequence: TGTGCCAGCAGCCAAGCGGTAGACTATGGCTACACCTTC.

A remark on this clone: The identical CDR3 is also encoded by other nucleotide sequences in the sample. The chain joins TRBV5-1 to TRBJ1-4; tentative D call: TRBD1 (5 bases). This CDR3 contains 14 residues. V gave up 4 bases and J gave up 0 bases, with 7 bases separating them. The germline CDR1 and CDR2 sequences are SGHRS and YFSETQ. CDR3 sequence: CASSLTATNEKLFF. CDR3 nucleotides: TGCGCCAGCAGCCTGACAGCAACTAATGAAAAACTGTTTTTT.